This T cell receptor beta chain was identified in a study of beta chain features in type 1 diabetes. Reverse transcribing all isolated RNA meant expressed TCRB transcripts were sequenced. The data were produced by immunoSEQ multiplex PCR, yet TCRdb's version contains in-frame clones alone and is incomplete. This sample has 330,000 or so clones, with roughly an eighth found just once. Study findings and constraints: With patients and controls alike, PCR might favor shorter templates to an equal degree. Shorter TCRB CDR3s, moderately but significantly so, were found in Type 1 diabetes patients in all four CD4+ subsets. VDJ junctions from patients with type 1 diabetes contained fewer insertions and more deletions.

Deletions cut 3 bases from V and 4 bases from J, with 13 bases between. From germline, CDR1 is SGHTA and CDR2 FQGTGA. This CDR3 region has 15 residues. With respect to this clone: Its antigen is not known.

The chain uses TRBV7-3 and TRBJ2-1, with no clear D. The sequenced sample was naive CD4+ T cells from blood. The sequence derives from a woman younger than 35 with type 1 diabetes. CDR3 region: CASSFAIAPYNEQFF. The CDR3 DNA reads TGTGCCAGCAGCTTTGCGATAGCACCTTACAATGAGCAGTTCTTC.